A selection of T cell receptor beta chains follows, all from one sample in a study of CD8+ T cells in alopecia areata. Data came from immunoSEQ multiplex PCR; TCRdb stores just in-frame clones and leaves some out. The data hold fewer than 250,000 clones, with 55% to 70% observed a single time. This sample comprised CD4+ T cells sorted from blood, obtained at week 4, from a patient treated with tofacitinib. The receptors were sampled from a human donor with alopecia areata. The CDR3 runs from the conserved cysteine through the conserved F or W. A D gene is named only where the DNA matches it firmly. Not all rows give a size; the values are once, few, many and, for expanded clones, a class.

V: TRBV29-1
length: 15
D: NA
size: NA
J: TRBJ2-7
DNA: TGCAGCGTTGTTCGCCCCGTCGGGGTAACCTACGAGCAGTACTTC
CDR3: CSVVRPVGVTYEQYF

V: TRBV7-2
length: 14
D: NA
size: NA
J: TRBJ2-3
DNA: TGTGCCAGCAGCTTAGCCCCTAGCACAGATACGCAGTATTTT
CDR3: CASSLAPSTDTQYF

V: TRBV2
length: 15
D: TRBD1
size: NA
J: TRBJ1-5
DNA: TGTGCCAGCAGGACCCCGACAGGGGAGGATCAGCCCCAGCATTTT
CDR3: CASRTPTGEDQPQHF

V: TRBV13
length: 14
D: NA
size: NA
J: TRBJ2-7
DNA: TGTGCCAGCAGCCAGGGACGGAGGGCGTACGAGCAGTACTTC
CDR3: CASSQGRRAYEQYF

V: TRBV29-1
length: 14
D: NA
size: NA
J: TRBJ2-7
DNA: TGCAGCGTTTGCCCGGGTGGGGGCATGGACGAGCAGTACTTC
CDR3: CSVCPGGGMDEQYF

V: TRBV2
length: 13
D: TRBD1
size: few
J: TRBJ2-7
DNA: TGTGCCAGCAGTGGGACAGGCCGCTACGAGCAGTACTTC
CDR3: CASSGTGRYEQYF

V: TRBV29-1
length: 12
D: NA
size: NA
J: TRBJ2-7
DNA: TGCAGCGTTCACTCGGGTGGCTACGAGCAGTACTTC
CDR3: CSVHSGGYEQYF

V: TRBV29-1
length: 13
D: TRBD1
size: few
J: TRBJ1-2
DNA: TGCAGCGTGGGGACAGGGCCTTACTATGGCTACACCTTC
CDR3: CSVGTGPYYGYTF

V: TRBV7-9
length: 11
D: NA
size: once
J: TRBJ2-7
DNA: TGTGCCAGCAGCCGGTATGACGAGCAGTACTTC
CDR3: CASSRYDEQYF

V: TRBV15
length: 13
D: NA
size: NA
J: TRBJ1-1
DNA: TGTGCCACCAGCAGGGCGCCTGACACTGAAGCTTTCTTT
CDR3: CATSRAPDTEAFF

V: TRBV10-3
length: 14
D: TRBD2
size: NA
J: TRBJ2-7
DNA: TGTGCCATCAGTGAAGGGACTAGCGGTTACGAGCAGTACTTC
CDR3: CAISEGTSGYEQYF

V: TRBV7-2
length: 15
D: TRBD1
size: NA
J: TRBJ1-6
DNA: TGTGCCAGCAGCTTAGCGTGGACAGGGGATTCACCCCTCCACTTT
CDR3: CASSLAWTGDSPLHF

V: TRBV18
length: 14
D: NA
size: NA
J: TRBJ2-5
DNA: TGTGCCAGCGCTGAAAGAGGGGGAGGCGAGACCCAGTACTTC
CDR3: CASAERGGGETQYF

V: TRBV5-4
length: 13
D: NA
size: NA
J: TRBJ1-4
DNA: TGTGCCAGCAGCTTGGCCGGTAATGAAAAACTGTTTTTT
CDR3: CASSLAGNEKLFF

V: TRBV30
length: 13
D: TRBD1
size: NA
J: TRBJ1-1
DNA: TGTGCCTGGAGTAAGGACAGGGGGCAGGGAGCTTTCTTT
CDR3: CAWSKDRGQGAFF

V: TRBV10-2
length: 12
D: NA
size: NA
J: TRBJ2-5
DNA: TGCGCCAGCACCGAGGTGGGGGAGACCCAGTACTTC
CDR3: CASTEVGETQYF

V: TRBV7-9
length: 14
D: NA
size: NA
J: TRBJ1-6
DNA: TGTGCCAGCAGCTCCACGAGTTCAGGATCACCCCTCCACTTT
CDR3: CASSSTSSGSPLHF

V: TRBV29-1
length: 14
D: NA
size: few
J: TRBJ2-2
DNA: TGCAGCGTTGCAGTTAGGCCGAACACCGGGGAGCTGTTTTTT
CDR3: CSVAVRPNTGELFF

V: TRBV5-1
length: 14
D: NA
size: once
J: TRBJ2-3
DNA: TGCGCCAGCAGCTTGGGGGCCTCTCAGGATACGCAGTATTTT
CDR3: CASSLGASQDTQYF